Included here is one TCR beta chain sequence, with context. The sample belongs to a study of blood T cell repertoires in COVID-19. Study at large: Acute and convalescent COVID-19 samples came from the United States, Italy and Spain. Sources were T cells, B-cell-depleted T cells, or PBMCs; the material itself was cDNA or gDNA.

As processed by the authors: Cell counts per sample came from amplifying reference gene primers. The method was immunoSEQ multiplex PCR; TCRdb's version includes in-frame clones alone and lacks a portion of them. V, J and clone size derive from that table, while D and trimming were established from the DNA sequence. The repertoire holds about 100,000 clones, with 80% to 90% as singletons. This sequence was found in a man aged 50 or older with acute or convalescent COVID-19. The source material was peripheral blood.

For the CDR3, the DNA is TGTGCCAGCAGCGGCTTATGGGACTTCCAACCCCTCTACGAGCAGTACTTC. The encoded protein is CASSGLWDFQPLYEQYF. V is TRBV21-1 and J is TRBJ2-7; the D call TRBD2 from the table was never checked on the DNA. TRBV21-1 is a listed pseudogene. The CDR3 totals 17 residues.